This T cell receptor (beta chain) is from a study of T cell responses to AZD1222 COVID-19 vaccine. This CDR3 has 16 residues. The V end lost 4 bases, the J end lost 0 bases, and 16 bases lay between the germline ends. Germline CDR1 reads SGHVS; CDR2 reads FNYEAQ. Whole-study results and caveats: At baseline, seropositivity was found in only a handful of AZD1222 recipients. White British people made up most donors, females outnumbered males, and clonal diversity was possibly underestimated. Sampling that yielded the repertoires occurred only after the peak T cell response. Spike was spanned by vaccine-associated CD4 TCRs, which were dominant at 160-218 and 743-854.

TCRdb's copy holds only in-frame clones and misses some; the assay was immunoSEQ multiplex PCR. The sample lists 150,000 to 200,000 clones, approximately 86% occurring once. With regard to this clone: What it binds is not known.

The receptor's source is an adult who received the AZD1222 COVID-19 vaccine. The starting material was peripheral blood, obtained 28 days after the second AZD1222 dose. The rearrangement uses TRBV7-6 and TRBJ2-7, with D possibly called TRBD1 or TRBD2 (6 bases each). In DNA, the CDR3 is TGTGCCAGCAGCTCGCTACAGGGAGGAGCCTCCTACGAGCAGTACTTC. It specifies CASSSLQGGASYEQYF. Looking up the rest from reference TRBV7-6 and TRBJ2-7 gives the full variable domain: GAGVSQSPRYKVTKRGQDVALRCDPISGHVSLYWYRQALGQGPEFLTYFNYEAQQDKSGLPNDRFSAERPEGSISTLTIQRTEQRDSAMYRCASSSLQGGASYEQYFGPGTRLTVT.